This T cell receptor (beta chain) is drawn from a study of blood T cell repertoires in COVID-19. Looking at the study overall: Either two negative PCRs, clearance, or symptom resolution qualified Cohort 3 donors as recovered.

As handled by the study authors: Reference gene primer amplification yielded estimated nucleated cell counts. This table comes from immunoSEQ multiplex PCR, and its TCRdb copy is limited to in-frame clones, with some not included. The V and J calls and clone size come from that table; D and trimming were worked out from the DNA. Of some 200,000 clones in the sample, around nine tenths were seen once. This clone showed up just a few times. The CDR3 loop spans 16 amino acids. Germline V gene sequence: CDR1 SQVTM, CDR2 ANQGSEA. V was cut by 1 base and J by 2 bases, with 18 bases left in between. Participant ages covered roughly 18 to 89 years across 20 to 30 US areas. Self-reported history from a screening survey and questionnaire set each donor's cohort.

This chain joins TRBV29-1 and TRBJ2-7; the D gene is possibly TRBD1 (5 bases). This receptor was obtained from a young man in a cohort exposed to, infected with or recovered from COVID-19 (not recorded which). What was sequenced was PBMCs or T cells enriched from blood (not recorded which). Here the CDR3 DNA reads TGCAGCGTTGAAGGGTCGCCTCAGACAGTTCCCTACGAGCAGTACTTC. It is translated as CSVEGSPQTVPYEQYF.